This note documents a single TCR beta chain sequence. The data originate from a study of blood T cells in healthy people across ages. Germline V gene lookup returns CDR1 LGHDT and CDR2 YNNKEL (reference sequence). The CDR3 is 14 amino acids. V lost 1 base to trimming and J lost 1 base, with 7 bases between them. Samples had at least 6.5 million PBMCs isolated from them. The authors ran a second PCR of about 6 to 11 cycles using a sample-barcoded 5' primer and a J-beta primer mix. A tag from a template-switch adaptor with 12 random nucleotides marked each cDNA molecule. A single record per CDR3 protein comes from TCRdb applying MiXCR to the 5' RACE reads. Of about 1.5 million distinct CDR3 sequences in the sample, 40% to 45% were seen once.

Material: blood. This chain links TRBV3-1 with TRBJ1-2; TRBD1 might be the D (6 bases). This TCR was recovered from a woman aged 18-30 years in good health. CDR3 protein: CASSQGGLNYGYTF. The DNA of the CDR3 is TGTGCCAGCAGCCAAGGGGGGCTTAACTATGGCTACACCTTC.